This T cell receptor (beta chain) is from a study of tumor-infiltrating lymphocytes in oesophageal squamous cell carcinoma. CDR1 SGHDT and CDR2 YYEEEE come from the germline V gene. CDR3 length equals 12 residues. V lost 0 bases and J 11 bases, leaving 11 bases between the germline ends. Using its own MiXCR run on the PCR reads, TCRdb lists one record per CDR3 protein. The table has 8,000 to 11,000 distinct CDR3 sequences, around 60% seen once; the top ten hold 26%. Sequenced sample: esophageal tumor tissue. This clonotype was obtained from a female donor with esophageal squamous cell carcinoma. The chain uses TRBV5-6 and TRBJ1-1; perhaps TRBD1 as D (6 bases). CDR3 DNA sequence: TGTGCCAGCAGCTTGGGGGGGACAAGGGCTTTCTTT. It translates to CASSLGGTRAFF. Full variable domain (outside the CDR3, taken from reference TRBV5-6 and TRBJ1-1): DAGVTQSPTHLIKTRGQQVTLRCSPKSGHDTVSWYQQALGQGPQFIFQYYEEEERQRGNFPDRFSGHQFPNYSSELNVNALLLGDSALYLCASSLGGTRAFFGQGTRLTVV.